Following are 13 T cell receptor beta chains from one sample sequenced in a study of T cell repertoires in cytomegalovirus infection. Using its own MiXCR run on the reads, TCRdb lists one record per CDR3 protein. The sample lists 450,000 to 550,000 distinct CDR3 sequences, 40% to 50% occurring once. What these receptors recognize is not known. Source: cultured PBMCs, taken from culture after CMV antigen stimulation. The receptors stem from a human donor in good health (CMV status not recorded). Some clones in this sample may be carry-over from other donors' samples.

The chain carries TRBV28 and TRBJ1-2; possibly TRBD1 for D (6 bases). The germline gives CDR1 MDHEN, CDR2 SYDVKM. There are 17 residues in the CDR3. The ends were cut back, 2 bases at V and 6 bases at J, with 22 bases in the middle. The DNA of the CDR3 is TGTGCCAGCAGTTTACCGATCGGAGGGGGGGGCAGTAATGGCTACACCTTC. This gives the protein CASSLPIGGGGSNGYTF.

This clonotype was counted a few times. The chain combines TRBV2 with TRBJ1-2; TRBD1 might be the D (5 bases). Trimming removed 6 bases from V and 4 bases from J, with 18 bases in between. CDR1 is SNHLY, CDR2 FYNNEI, per germline. The CDR3 consists of 15 residues. In nucleotides, the CDR3 is TGTGCCAGCAGCGAACCGGGACCCCTGGGCTATGGCTACACCTTC. Translating it yields CASSEPGPLGYGYTF.

This rearrangement joins TRBV2 to TRBJ2-3, with D perhaps TRBD2 (5 bases). Per germline, CDR1 SNHLY and CDR2 FYNNEI. Deletions cut 7 bases from V and 3 bases from J, with 14 bases between. The CDR3 has 14 amino acids. The CDR3 protein is CASKDGGGTDTQYF. DNA of the CDR3: TGTGCCAGCAAGGATGGAGGTGGAACAGATACGCAGTATTTT.

This clonotype was observed a few times. This chain connects TRBV11-2 to TRBJ2-7, with 8 nucleotides matching TRBD1. The CDR3 spans 15 residues. The germline V gene has CDR1 SGHAT and CDR2 FQNNGV. The J segment lost 4 bases and the V segment lost 4 bases, leaving 9 bases of the junction unmatched. The CDR3 loop reads CASSSYRTGHYEQYF. The CDR3 nucleotides are TGTGCCAGCAGCTCCTACCGGACAGGGCATTACGAGCAGTACTTC.

The chain joins TRBV28 to TRBJ1-1; a possible D gene is TRBD1 (5 bases). Germline V gene sequence: CDR1 MDHEN, CDR2 SYDVKM. The CDR3 has 15 residues. Between the trimmed V and J ends, which lost 7 bases and 8 bases, there was a span of 23 bases. The CDR3 loop reads CASKSGGETSAEAFF. The CDR3 DNA is TGTGCCAGCAAGAGTGGGGGGGAAACGTCCGCGGAAGCTTTCTTT.

This rearrangement joins TRBV7-2 to TRBJ2-5, with 7 bases identical to TRBD2. This CDR3 has 16 amino acids. Germline V gene data show CDR1 as SGHTA and CDR2 as FQGNSA. The V and J ends lost 0 bases and 5 bases, in that order; junction bases with no gene match: 9. The CDR3 protein is CASSLAGSSGWETQYF. CDR3 sequence (DNA): TGTGCCAGCAGCTTAGCGGGGTCTAGCGGCTGGGAGACCCAGTACTTC.

This clonotype was counted only a few times. The V gene is TRBV12-3 or TRBV12-4, the J gene TRBJ2-3, with 10 bases matching TRBD2. The junction had 10 bases not matched to a gene; V was cut back by 5 bases and J by 14 bases. This CDR3 region has 13 residues. Here the CDR3 DNA reads TGTGCCAGCAGTACCCCTAGCGGGGGCCATCGGTATTTT. This encodes CASSTPSGGHRYF.

V and J are TRBV2 and TRBJ1-1, with a tentative D call TRBD1 (5 bases). In germline, CDR1 is SNHLY, CDR2 FYNNEI. The CDR3 loop spans 14 amino acids. V lost 3 bases and J 0 bases, leaving 8 bases between the germline ends. CDR3 region: CASSDRGVNTEAFF. The DNA of the CDR3 is TGTGCCAGCAGTGATCGGGGGGTGAACACTGAAGCTTTCTTT.

The chain uses TRBV7-9 and TRBJ2-1, with 8 bases lining up with TRBD1. J gave up 0 bases and V 5 bases, and 6 bases lay outside the gene matches. Looked up from germline, CDR1 is SEHNR and CDR2 is FQNEAQ (reference sequence). The CDR3 contains 16 residues. The CDR3 here is CASSQQGGDSYNEQFF. For the CDR3, the DNA is TGTGCCAGCAGCCAACAGGGGGGCGACTCCTACAATGAGCAGTTCTTC.

This clonotype was counted a few times. This chain joins TRBV4-1 and TRBJ2-5; D gene uncertain. V lost 1 base and J lost 0, with 12 bases in between. CDR1 is MGHRA, CDR2 YSYEKL, per germline. This CDR3 spans 16 amino acids. The CDR3: CASSQGNPRYQETQYF. Written as DNA, the CDR3 is TGCGCCAGCAGCCAAGGGAATCCCCGGTACCAAGAGACCCAGTACTTC.

The chain couples TRBV5-4 to TRBJ1-1; D remains ambiguous. V was clipped by 2 bases and J by 1 base, with 9 bases between them. The CDR3 consists of 14 residues. CDR1 is SGHNT, CDR2 YYREEE, per germline (reference sequence). The CDR3 sequence: CASSFLSSNTEAFF. CDR3 coding DNA: TGTGCCAGCAGCTTTTTGTCGTCGAACACTGAAGCTTTCTTT.

A few counts support this clonotype. The chain carries TRBV6-8 and TRBJ2-1; possibly TRBD2 for D (5 bases). This CDR3 is built from 18 residues. Trimming removed 5 bases from V and 8 bases from J, with 28 bases in between. CDR1 is MNHGY and CDR2 is SAAAGT in the germline V gene. The CDR3 protein is CASSRTIKSDSHLDEQFF. CDR3 DNA: TGTGCCAGCAGTAGAACCATTAAATCGGACTCGCATCTCGATGAGCAGTTCTTC.

This clonotype was counted a few times. This chain connects TRBV7-9 to TRBJ2-1, with TRBD1 identical over 7 bases. The germline gives CDR1 SEHNR, CDR2 FQNEAQ (reference sequence). Trimming took 0 bases from V and 8 from J; bases not matched to a gene: 10. The CDR3 is 16 amino acids. CDR3 in DNA: TGTGCCAGCAGCTTAGCGCCGGCAGGGGGTTCGGATGAGCAGTTCTTC. It encodes CASSLAPAGGSDEQFF.